A single sample is the source of the 21 T cell receptor beta chains below, sequenced in a study of response to subunit inactivated influenza vaccine. From the RT-PCR reads, TCRdb called clonotypes with MiXCR, one entry per CDR3 protein. The data contain hundreds of thousands of distinct CDR3 sequences, around 14% of them seen just once; the ten biggest clones take up more than 9%. This material consisted of PBMCs from blood, taken 11 to 12 days after vaccination. These receptors came from a man aged 50 to 59 who received an inactivated influenza vaccine.

Only a few counts were recorded for this clonotype. The rearrangement links TRBV7-2 to TRBJ1-5; D not resolved. Germline CDR1 SGHTA, CDR2 FQGNSA. CDR3 size: 14 residues. V gave up 5 bases and J gave up 6 bases, with 14 bases separating them. CDR3 bases: TGTGCCAGCAGCCTGGTAGATATTGGTCAGCCCCAGCATTTT. Its translation: CASSLVDIGQPQHF.

This clonotype was found many times. This chain joins TRBV5-1 and TRBJ2-2, with a possible D match to TRBD1 (5 bases). The CDR3 is 16 residues long. V was cut by 5 bases and J by 1 base, with 15 bases left in between. Looked up from germline, CDR1 is SGHRS and CDR2 is YFSETQ. The CDR3 loop reads CASSPTITGNTGELFF. DNA for the CDR3: TGCGCCAGCAGTCCCACTATTACAGGGAACACCGGGGAGCTGTTTTTT.

The chain uses TRBV5-1 and TRBJ2-1; D gene uncertain. Trimming cost V 0 bases and J 7 bases, with 8 bases left between them. The CDR3 is 13 amino acids. CDR1 and CDR2 from the germline V gene are SGHRS and YFSETQ. DNA for the CDR3: TGCGCCAGCAGCTTGGACCCCTGGAATGAGCAGTTCTTC. Amino acids: CASSLDPWNEQFF.

This clonotype was detected ten times or more. The V and J genes are TRBV5-1 and TRBJ1-1; D perhaps matches TRBD1 (5 bases). CDR1 is SGHRS, CDR2 YFSETQ, per germline. V was trimmed by 0 bases and J by 5 bases, leaving 11 bases between them. This CDR3 is built from 14 residues. This chain's CDR3 is CASSLGGAWTEAFF. The CDR3 DNA follows: TGCGCCAGCAGCTTGGGTGGGGCATGGACTGAAGCTTTCTTT.

The chain combines TRBV14 with TRBJ2-2, with D hard to call. From germline, CDR1 is SGHDN and CDR2 FVKESK. The CDR3 has 15 amino acids. The V gene lost 4 bases and the J gene lost 4 bases, with 13 bases spanning the gap. As DNA, the CDR3 is TGTGCCAGCAGCCCCCGTTCTCACTCCACCGGGGAGCTGTTTTTT. It specifies CASSPRSHSTGELFF.

This clonotype has more than one count but fewer than ten. V usage is TRBV12-3 or TRBV12-4 and J usage is TRBJ2-2; 7 bases are shared with TRBD2. J gave up 4 bases and V 6 bases, and 11 bases lay outside the gene matches. The CDR3 contains 16 residues. The CDR3 DNA follows: TGTGCCAGCAGCCCAGCGGGGAGGGCCAGCACCGGGGAGCTGTTTTTT. Its translation: CASSPAGRASTGELFF.

This clonotype was counted between two and nine times. The chain joins TRBV5-5 to TRBJ2-1; TRBD2 matches at 15 bases. Losses at the gene ends were 2 bases for V and 9 bases for J; bases not matched to a gene: 12. The CDR3 contains 18 residues. CDR1 SGHKS and CDR2 YYEKEE come from the germline V gene (reference sequence). CDR3 nucleotide sequence: TGTGCCAGCAGCTTTGGGACTAGCGGGGGGACCAGGTCTAGTGAGCAGTTCTTC. Its translation: CASSFGTSGGTRSSEQFF.

This chain uses TRBV6-2 or TRBV6-3 with TRBJ2-1, with D uncertain. This CDR3 has 10 residues. Trimming pared 6 bases from V and 11 bases from J, leaving 8 bases between. CDR1 and CDR2 from the germline V gene are MNHEY and SVGEGT. CDR3 sequence reads: CASSQGKQFF. The CDR3 coding sequence is TGTGCCAGCAGCCAAGGCAAGCAGTTCTTC.

This clonotype was counted at least ten times. V gene TRBV7-8 combines with J gene TRBJ2-3; 7 bases align to TRBD1. The germline gives CDR1 SGHVS, CDR2 FQNEAQ. Unmatched junction bases numbered 7, after V lost 3 bases and J lost 4 bases. This CDR3 region has 15 residues. This CDR3 reads CASSFDRVGADTQYF. The CDR3 DNA follows: TGTGCCAGCAGCTTCGACAGGGTTGGGGCAGATACGCAGTATTTT.

The rearrangement links TRBV11-2 to TRBJ2-5; the match to TRBD1 covers 7 bases. V shed 1 base and J 9 bases; nucleotides not matched to a gene: 2. The CDR3 spans 12 residues. CDR1 is SGHAT and CDR2 is FQNNGV in the germline V gene. The CDR3, as DNA: TGTGCCAGCAGCTTAGGGGACAGTTCCCAGTACTTC. Its translation is CASSLGDSSQYF.

The sample holds a few counts of this clonotype. V gene TRBV20-1 combines with J gene TRBJ1-1, with 11 bases lining up with TRBD1. Germline V CDR1 and CDR2: DFQATT, SNEGSKA (reference sequence). Unmatched junction bases numbered 12, after V lost 4 bases and J lost 5 bases. This CDR3 has 16 residues. The CDR3 loop reads CSAKPDRGRDSTEAFF. The CDR3, as DNA: TGCAGTGCTAAACCGGACAGGGGGCGAGACTCTACTGAAGCTTTCTTT.

This clonotype came up a few times. The rearrangement joins TRBV4-3 to TRBJ2-1, with 14 positions matching TRBD2. Germline CDR1 and CDR2: LGHNA and YSLEER. The CDR3 spans 18 residues. Unmatched junction bases numbered 12, after V lost 3 bases and J lost 8 bases. In DNA, the CDR3 is TGCGCCAGCAGCCAGAACAGACTGACTAGCGGGGGGGCATATGAGCAGTTCTTC. It translates to CASSQNRLTSGGAYEQFF.

This chain joins TRBV9 and TRBJ2-1; D gene ambiguous. The CDR3 extends over 15 amino acids. V lost 1 base to trimming and J lost 9 bases, with 17 bases between them. Germline V gene data show CDR1 as SGDLS and CDR2 as YYNGEE. Here the CDR3 DNA reads TGTGCCAGCAGCGTACGTTCTGCCGGCGTCCTTGAGCAGTTCTTC. Translating it yields CASSVRSAGVLEQFF.

This clonotype was seen only a few times. The J gene is TRBJ2-3, the V gene TRBV7-9, with a possible D match to TRBD2 (6 bases). The V end was cut by 4 bases, the J end by 6 bases, with 20 bases between. The CDR3 has 16 residues. Per the germline V gene, CDR1 is SEHNR and CDR2 is FQNEAQ (reference sequence). CDR3: CASSSRITSPTDTQYF. In nucleotides, the CDR3 is TGTGCCAGCAGCTCGCGAATTACTAGCCCGACGGATACGCAGTATTTT.

This clonotype was observed a handful of times. A much larger clone differs by one base, so this may be a read error. The CDR3 nucleotides are TGTGCCAGCAGTTGGGGGGGGACCCAGTACTTC. Protein: CASSWGGTQYF. The rearrangement uses TRBV28 and TRBJ2-5; 7 bases agree with TRBD2. The CDR3 length is 11 residues. CDR1 is MDHEN, CDR2 SYDVKM, per germline. Unmatched junction bases numbered 0, after V lost 4 bases and J lost 7 bases.

This clonotype occurred a few times. The rearrangement uses TRBV4-3 and TRBJ1-1; D remains unclear. Germline V gene data show CDR1 as LGHNA and CDR2 as YSLEER. This CDR3 is 15 amino acids long. The V end lost 3 bases, the J end lost 1 base, and 12 bases lay between the germline ends. CDR3 coding DNA: TGCGCCAGCAGCCAGGTCTACAGAGCGAACACTGAAGCTTTCTTT. Protein: CASSQVYRANTEAFF.

The CDR3 DNA follows: TGTGCCAGCAGTCCATGGCCCAGGGCCTACGAGCAGTACTTC. This codes for CASSPWPRAYEQYF. The genes are TRBV27 and TRBJ2-7, with D possibly matching TRBD1 (5 bases). Per germline, CDR1 MNHEY and CDR2 SMNVEV (reference sequence). This CDR3 contains 14 residues. Between the trimmed V and J ends, which lost 5 bases and 2 bases, there was a span of 13 bases.

This clonotype has only a few counts. The V call is TRBV11-1, the J call TRBJ2-7; weak D call: TRBD1 (7 bases). V was trimmed by 5 bases and J by 0 bases, leaving 23 bases between them. Germline V lookup: CDR1 SGHAT, CDR2 FQDESV (reference sequence). The CDR3 extends over 18 amino acids. The CDR3 region has the DNA TGTGCCAGCAGCCTAGTGAGGGGTCGCGGGACAGACTCCTACGAGCAGTACTTC. Its translation is CASSLVRGRGTDSYEQYF.

The V gene is TRBV2, the J gene TRBJ2-2, with TRBD2 matching over 13 bases. In germline, CDR1 is SNHLY, CDR2 FYNNEI. This CDR3 has 16 residues. Trimming cost V 6 bases and J 7 bases; bases outside gene matches: 8. The CDR3 spells CASRGGLAGFNGELFF. In DNA, the CDR3 is TGTGCCAGCAGAGGGGGACTAGCGGGGTTCAACGGGGAGCTGTTTTTT.

This clonotype showed up many times. The chain uses TRBV12-3 or TRBV12-4 and TRBJ2-4; 7 bases map to TRBD1. This CDR3 has 13 amino acids. V lost 3 bases and J lost 8; bases outside the gene matches: 4. In DNA form, the CDR3 reads TGTGCCAGCAGTTTCCGGCAGGGGGACATTCAGTACTTC. Its protein product is CASSFRQGDIQYF.

This chain uses TRBV4-1 with TRBJ1-2; D may be TRBD1 (6 bases). The CDR3 length is 15 residues. Germline-derived CDR1 and CDR2 are MGHRA and YSYEKL. With 3 bases removed from V and 1 base from J, the gap between germline ends came to 12 bases. This CDR3 is CASSQYRDSNYGYTF. The CDR3 DNA follows: TGCGCCAGCAGCCAGTACAGGGATAGTAACTATGGCTACACCTTC.